This T cell receptor (beta chain) was identified during a study of OX40 agonist ivuxolimab in advanced cancers. The study, taken as a whole, reports: Individuals who were partial responders at 0.1-3.0 mg/kg had clonal expansion that ranked among the lowest. The authors did not determine the antigen specificity of the expanded peripheral T cells. Several nonresponders also turned out to have low normalized T-cell clonal expansion.

For this clone: Its target is not known.

Method: immunoSEQ multiplex PCR; TCRdb's copy keeps in-frame clones and lacks some. Counted here are 40,000 or so clones, around 82% occurring once; the ten biggest clones make up 6.5% to 8%. The sample consisted of CD4+ or CD8+ T cells sorted from blood, taken in a trial of the OX40 agonist ivuxolimab. This receptor was identified in an adult with an advanced solid tumor such as melanoma, head and neck, liver or kidney cancer.

The CDR3 nucleotides read TGTGCCAGCAGCCTTCGACAGAGCTCCTACAATGAGCAGTTCTTC. It specifies CASSLRQSSYNEQFF. The gene calls are TRBV11-2 and TRBJ2-1; TRBD1 might be the D (5 bases). The CDR3 is made up of 15 amino acids. V lost 5 bases to trimming and J lost 0 bases, with 11 bases between them. The germline V gene encodes CDR1 SGHAT and CDR2 FQNNGV.